This T cell receptor (beta chain) was recorded in a study of blood T cells in healthy people across ages. Primed by a sample-barcoded 5' primer and a J-beta primer mix, a second PCR proceeded for 7 to 11 cycles. The yield of each sample was at least 2.5 million CDR3-containing paired-end reads. TCRdb fed the 5' RACE reads into MiXCR, producing one record per CDR3 protein. The sample lists roughly 800,000 distinct CDR3 sequences, roughly 64% seen once, with around 22% in the top ten. The CDR3 has 17 amino acids. Trimming left V 2 bases short and J 7 bases short, with 18 bases between. The germline gives CDR1 MNHNY, CDR2 SVGAGI (reference sequence).

The gene calls are TRBV6-6 and TRBJ1-6; weak D call: TRBD1 (5 bases). This receptor was obtained from a man aged 25 to 40 in good health. The specimen was blood. CDR3 amino acids: CASSYPVDSYRNSPLHF. The CDR3 nucleotides are TGTGCCAGCAGTTACCCCGTCGACAGTTATCGGAATTCACCCCTCCACTTT.